Listed below are T cell receptor beta chains from one sample, sequenced in a study of T-cell memory formation after mild COVID-19. TCRdb itself ran the 5' RACE reads through MiXCR, one entry per CDR3 protein. The top ten clones hold under 15% of a sample with fewer than 450,000 distinct CDR3 sequences, under 25% of them seen once. Specimen: PBMCs or a T cell subset sorted from them (not recorded which). The receptors originated from an adult woman who had mild COVID-19 (a few samples of this study predate the infection). Cell type and time point are not known. CDR3s include the opening cysteine and the closing phenylalanine or tryptophan. D genes are given only for firm matches. The listing skips clone size in some rows; elsewhere it reads once, few, many or a size class.

CDR3: CASSFGLAGRRGETQYF
DNA: TGTGCCAGCAGCTTCGGACTAGCGGGGAGAAGGGGAGAGACCCAGTACTTC
D: TRBD2
V: TRBV7-9
size: few
J: TRBJ2-5

CDR3: CASSPLGIRTDTQYF
DNA: TGTGCCAGCTCACCCTTAGGGATCCGTACAGATACGCAGTATTTT
D: -
V: TRBV18
size: many
J: TRBJ2-3

CDR3: CASSLATSGKETQYF
DNA: TGTGCCAGCAGCTTAGCGACTAGCGGGAAGGAGACCCAGTACTTC
D: TRBD2
V: TRBV7-9
size: -
J: TRBJ2-5

CDR3: CASSYGGRFRTGELFF
DNA: TGTGCCAGCAGTTATGGCGGGAGATTCCGCACCGGGGAGCTGTTTTTT
D: TRBD2
V: TRBV6-5
size: -
J: TRBJ2-2

CDR3: CASSTASGSWSDGELFF
DNA: TGCGCCAGCAGCACAGCTAGCGGGAGTTGGAGCGACGGGGAGCTGTTTTTT
D: TRBD2
V: TRBV5-1
size: -
J: TRBJ2-2

CDR3: CASSLMAGVTDTQYF
DNA: TGTGCCAGCAGCTTGATGGCGGGAGTCACAGATACGCAGTATTTT
D: TRBD2
V: TRBV7-8
size: few
J: TRBJ2-3

CDR3: CASSRRQGGPGYTF
DNA: TGCGCCAGCAGCCGAAGACAGGGGGGGCCTGGCTACACCTTC
D: TRBD1
V: TRBV4-3
size: -
J: TRBJ1-2

CDR3: CASSPGSRELEPLHF
DNA: TGCGCCAGCAGTCCAGGGTCCCGGGAATTGGAACCCCTCCACTTT
D: -
V: TRBV4-1
size: -
J: TRBJ1-6

CDR3: CATSSAGTGSSDTQYF
DNA: TGTGCCACCTCTTCGGCCGGGACAGGGTCATCAGATACGCAGTATTTT
D: TRBD1
V: TRBV24-1
size: -
J: TRBJ2-3

CDR3: CAIPDRANTGELFF
DNA: TGTGCCATACCGGACAGGGCTAACACCGGGGAGCTGTTTTTT
D: TRBD1
V: TRBV27
size: -
J: TRBJ2-2

CDR3: CASSPFGQLNAGNTIYF
DNA: TGCGCCAGCAGCCCATTCGGACAGCTTAACGCTGGAAACACCATATATTTT
D: -
V: TRBV5-1
size: -
J: TRBJ1-3

CDR3: CASESGYGYTF
DNA: TGTGCCAGTGAATCTGGGTATGGCTACACCTTC
D: -
V: TRBV12-3/TRBV12-4
size: -
J: TRBJ1-2

CDR3: CASSDSGGPRTGELFF
DNA: TGTGCCAGCAGTGACTCCGGGGGCCCTCGTACCGGGGAGCTGTTTTTT
D: -
V: TRBV6-4
size: -
J: TRBJ2-2

CDR3: CASSRQTSGREGAYNEQFF
DNA: TGTGCCAGCAGTCGCCAGACTAGCGGGAGGGAAGGGGCGTACAATGAGCAGTTCTTC
D: TRBD2
V: TRBV28
size: few
J: TRBJ2-1